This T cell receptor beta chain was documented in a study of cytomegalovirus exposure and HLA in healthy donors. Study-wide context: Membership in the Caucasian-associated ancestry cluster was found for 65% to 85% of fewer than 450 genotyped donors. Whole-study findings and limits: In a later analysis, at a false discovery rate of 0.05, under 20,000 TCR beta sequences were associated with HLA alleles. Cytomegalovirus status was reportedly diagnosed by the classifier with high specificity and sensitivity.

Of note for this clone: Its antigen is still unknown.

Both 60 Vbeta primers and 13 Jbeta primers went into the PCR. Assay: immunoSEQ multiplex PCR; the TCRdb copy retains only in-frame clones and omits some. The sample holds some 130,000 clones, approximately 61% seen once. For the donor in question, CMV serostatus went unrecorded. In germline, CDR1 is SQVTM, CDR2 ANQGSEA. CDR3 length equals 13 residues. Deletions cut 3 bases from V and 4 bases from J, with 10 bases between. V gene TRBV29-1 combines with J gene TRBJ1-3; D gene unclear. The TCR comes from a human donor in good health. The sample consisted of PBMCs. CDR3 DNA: TGCAGCGTTGAGTCAGGCGCCGGAAACACCATATATTTT. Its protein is CSVESGAGNTIYF. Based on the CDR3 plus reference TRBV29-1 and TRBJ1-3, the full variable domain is SAVISQKPSRDICQRGTSLTIQCQVDSQVTMMFWYRQQPGQSLTLIATANQGSEATYESGFVIDKFPISRPNLTFSTLTVSNMSPEDSSIYLCSVESGAGNTIYFGEGSWLTVV.